This T cell receptor (beta chain) emerged from a study of T cell repertoires in aging, cancer and after chemotherapy. This clonotype was counted a single time. The template was genomic DNA from peripheral blood, not RNA. The V gene's germline CDR1 is MNHEY and CDR2 SMNVEV (reference sequence). V lost 6 bases to trimming and J lost 8 bases; unmatched junction nucleotides: 19. The CDR3 sequence is 18 residues long. A mixed TRB-A/B primer pool amplified rearranged TRB by multiplex touch-down PCR. TCRdb reprocessed the multiplex PCR reads via MiXCR and lists one record per CDR3 protein. This table holds 10,000 to 15,000 distinct CDR3 sequences, 28% found once.

The TCR sequence derives from a human donor with a blood cancer. Sequencing was carried out using blood. The rearrangement joins TRBV27 to TRBJ1-6; 7 bases are shared with TRBD1. CDR3: CASRLDFPGTVRDSPLHF. DNA for the CDR3: TGTGCCAGCAGATTAGACTTCCCCGGGACAGTGCGTGATTCACCCCTCCACTTT.